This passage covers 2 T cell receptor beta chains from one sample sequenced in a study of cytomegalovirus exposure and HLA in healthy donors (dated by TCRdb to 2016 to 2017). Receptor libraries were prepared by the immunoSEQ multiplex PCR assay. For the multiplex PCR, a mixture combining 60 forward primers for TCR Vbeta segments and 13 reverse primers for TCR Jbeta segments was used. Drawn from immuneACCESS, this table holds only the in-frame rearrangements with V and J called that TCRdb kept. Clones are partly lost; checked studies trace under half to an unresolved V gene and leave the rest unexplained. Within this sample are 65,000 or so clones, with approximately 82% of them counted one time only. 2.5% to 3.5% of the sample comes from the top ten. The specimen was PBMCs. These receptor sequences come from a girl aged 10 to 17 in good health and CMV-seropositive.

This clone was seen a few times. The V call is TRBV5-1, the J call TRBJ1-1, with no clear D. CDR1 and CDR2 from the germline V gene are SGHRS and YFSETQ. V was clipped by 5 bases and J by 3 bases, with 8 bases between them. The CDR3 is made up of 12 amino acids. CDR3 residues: CASRERDTEAFF. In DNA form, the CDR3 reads TGCGCCAGCAGGGAGAGAGACACTGAAGCTTTCTTT.

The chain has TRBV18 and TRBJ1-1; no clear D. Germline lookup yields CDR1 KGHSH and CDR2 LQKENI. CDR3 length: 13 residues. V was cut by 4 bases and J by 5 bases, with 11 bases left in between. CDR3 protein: CASSLEQRTEAFF. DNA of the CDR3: TGTGCCAGCTCACTAGAGCAAAGAACTGAAGCTTTCTTT. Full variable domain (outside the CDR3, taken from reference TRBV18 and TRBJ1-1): NAGVMQNPRHLVRRRGQEARLRCSPMKGHSHVYWYRQLPEEGLKFMVYLQKENIIDESGMPKERFSAEFPKEGPSILRIQQVVRGDSAAYFCASSLEQRTEAFFGQGTRLTVV.